These 10 T cell receptor beta chains share one sample of origin, sequenced in a study of CD8+ T cells in alopecia areata. The authors extracted RNA and reverse transcribed it into cDNA as the sequencing template. The assay was immunoSEQ multiplex PCR, and TCRdb's table has in-frame clones only and misses some. The data contain about 150,000 clones, roughly 44% of them singletons. Sequenced: CD4+ T cells sorted from blood. These receptors were taken from a human donor with alopecia areata.

V usage is TRBV27 and J usage is TRBJ2-1; 7 bases agree with TRBD1. The CDR3 has 15 amino acids. The germline V gene encodes CDR1 MNHEY and CDR2 SMNVEV (reference sequence). The ends lost 10 bases at V and 0 bases at J; junction bases unmatched: 9. The CDR3 coding sequence is TGTGCCACCAACTCCGGGACAGTCTCCTACAATGAGCAGTTCTTC. It codes for CATNSGTVSYNEQFF.

This clone was observed a few times. CDR3: CSVYLGGANVLTF. As DNA, the CDR3 is TGCAGCGTTTATCTAGGTGGGGCCAACGTCCTGACTTTC. V usage is TRBV29-1 and J usage is TRBJ2-6; D unclear. Germline CDR1 and CDR2: SQVTM and ANQGSEA. The CDR3 runs to 13 residues. Trimming pared 5 bases from V and 3 bases from J, leaving 8 bases between. The full variable domain, rest sourced from reference TRBV29-1 and TRBJ2-6, is SAVISQKPSRDICQRGTSLTIQCQVDSQVTMMFWYRQQPGQSLTLIATANQGSEATYESGFVIDKFPISRPNLTFSTLTVSNMSPEDSSIYLCSVYLGGANVLTFGAGSRLTVL.

The J gene is TRBJ1-1, the V gene TRBV30; maybe TRBD1 (5 bases). The CDR3 sequence is 13 residues long. The ends were cut back, 2 bases at V and 0 bases at J, with 7 bases in the middle. In germline, CDR1 is GTSNPN, CDR2 SVGIG (reference sequence). CDR3 nucleotides: TGTGCCTGGAGTTTCAGGGTGAACACTGAAGCTTTCTTT. Residues: CAWSFRVNTEAFF.

The chain has TRBV11-2 and TRBJ2-4, with D perhaps given as TRBD1 or TRBD2 (6 bases each). This CDR3 comprises 15 residues. The germline V and J ends were trimmed by 2 bases and 0 bases, with 8 bases remaining between them. CDR1 is SGHAT, CDR2 FQNNGV, per germline. CDR3 in amino acids: CASSLPGAAKNIQYF. CDR3 in DNA: TGTGCCAGCAGCTTACCGGGGGCAGCCAAAAACATTCAGTACTTC. The variable domain in full, completed from reference TRBV11-2 and TRBJ2-4, reads EAGVAQSPRYKIIEKRQSVAFWCNPISGHATLYWYQQILGQGPKLLIQFQNNGVVDDSQLPKDRFSAERLKGVDSTLKIQPAKLEDSAVYLCASSLPGAAKNIQYFGAGTRLSVL.

V is TRBV4-1 and J is TRBJ2-5; 7 bases align to TRBD2. Trimming took 0 bases from V and 5 from J; bases not matched to a gene: 9. The CDR3 has 16 residues. Germline assignment: CDR1 MGHRA and CDR2 YSYEKL. The CDR3 DNA reads TGCGCCAGCAGCCAAGATCTCGCTAGCGGAGGGGAGACCCAGTACTTC. It codes for CASSQDLASGGETQYF.

This clone was observed a handful of times. The chain recombines TRBV7-9 with TRBJ2-7, with D perhaps TRBD1 or TRBD2 (5 bases each). Trimming cost V 1 base and J 6 bases, with 13 bases left between them. The CDR3 consists of 14 residues. Germline assignment: CDR1 SEHNR and CDR2 FQNEAQ (reference sequence). Here the CDR3 reads CASSLGGYFAEQYF. In DNA, the CDR3 is TGTGCCAGCAGCTTAGGGGGGTACTTCGCCGAGCAGTACTTC.

The chain combines TRBV5-1 with TRBJ2-7, with 7 nucleotides matching TRBD2. V shed 7 bases and J 7 bases; nucleotides not matched to a gene: 11. This CDR3 comprises 13 residues. Germline CDR1 is SGHRS and CDR2 is YFSETQ. CDR3 coding DNA: TGCGCCAGCGTTGGGGAGGGAGCTGGGGAGCAGTACTTC. Amino acids: CASVGEGAGEQYF.

The chain combines TRBV29-1 with TRBJ2-5; maybe TRBD1 (5 bases). This CDR3 spans 14 amino acids. Between the trimmed V and J ends, which lost 1 base and 3 bases, there was a span of 12 bases. Germline V gene sequence: CDR1 SQVTM, CDR2 ANQGSEA. CDR3 amino acids: CSVEGSVQEETQYF. For the CDR3, the DNA is TGCAGCGTTGAAGGATCTGTACAGGAAGAGACCCAGTACTTC. The full variable domain, its missing parts supplied by reference TRBV29-1 and TRBJ2-5, is SAVISQKPSRDICQRGTSLTIQCQVDSQVTMMFWYRQQPGQSLTLIATANQGSEATYESGFVIDKFPISRPNLTFSTLTVSNMSPEDSSIYLCSVEGSVQEETQYFGPGTRLLVL.

This clone was seen a few times. The chain uses TRBV29-1 and TRBJ2-3; weak D call: TRBD2 (6 bases). The CDR3 spans 17 residues. Germline values: CDR1 SQVTM, CDR2 ANQGSEA. V lost 2 bases to trimming and J lost 1 base, with 19 bases between them. CDR3 nucleotides: TGCAGCGTTGAACTGCGGGACCAAAAGAGGGGCACAGATACGCAGTATTTT. This gives the protein CSVELRDQKRGTDTQYF.

The chain combines TRBV30 with TRBJ2-2, with D possibly TRBD2 on 5 matching bases. This CDR3 has 14 residues. Germline assignment: CDR1 GTSNPN and CDR2 SVGIG (reference sequence). V lost 4 bases and J 1 base, leaving 10 bases between the germline ends. The CDR3: CAWNLRGNTGELFF. CDR3 nucleotides: TGTGCCTGGAATCTCCGGGGGAACACCGGGGAGCTGTTTTTT.